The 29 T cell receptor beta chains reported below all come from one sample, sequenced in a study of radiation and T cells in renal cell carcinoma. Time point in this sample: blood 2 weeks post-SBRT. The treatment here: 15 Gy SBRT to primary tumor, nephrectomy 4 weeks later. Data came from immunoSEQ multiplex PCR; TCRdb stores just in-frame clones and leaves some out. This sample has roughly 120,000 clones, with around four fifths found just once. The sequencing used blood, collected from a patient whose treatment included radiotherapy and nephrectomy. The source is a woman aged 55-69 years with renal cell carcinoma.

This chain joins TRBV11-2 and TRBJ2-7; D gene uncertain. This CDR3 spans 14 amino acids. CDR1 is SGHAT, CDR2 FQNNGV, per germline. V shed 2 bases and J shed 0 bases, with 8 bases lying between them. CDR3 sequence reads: CASSLSHHSYEQYF. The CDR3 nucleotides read TGTGCCAGCAGCTTATCCCACCACTCCTACGAGCAGTACTTC.

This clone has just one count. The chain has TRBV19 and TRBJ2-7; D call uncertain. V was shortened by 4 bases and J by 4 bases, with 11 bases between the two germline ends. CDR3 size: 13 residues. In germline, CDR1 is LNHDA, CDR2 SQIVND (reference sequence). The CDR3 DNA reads TGTGCCAGTAGTAGGGGATTCCTTTACGAGCAGTACTTC. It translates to CASSRGFLYEQYF.

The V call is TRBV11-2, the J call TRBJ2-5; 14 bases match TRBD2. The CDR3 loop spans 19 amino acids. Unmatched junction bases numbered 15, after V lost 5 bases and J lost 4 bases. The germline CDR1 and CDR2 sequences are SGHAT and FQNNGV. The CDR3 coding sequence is TGTGCCAGCAGCGTACCGGGACTAGCGGGAGTAGGCGGGGCAGAGACCCAGTACTTC. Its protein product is CASSVPGLAGVGGAETQYF.

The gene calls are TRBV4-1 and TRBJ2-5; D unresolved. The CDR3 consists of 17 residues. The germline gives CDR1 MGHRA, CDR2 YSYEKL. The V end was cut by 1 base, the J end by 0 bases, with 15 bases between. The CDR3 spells CASSQGPFPMYQETQYF. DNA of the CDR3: TGCGCCAGCAGCCAAGGTCCGTTTCCCATGTACCAAGAGACCCAGTACTTC.

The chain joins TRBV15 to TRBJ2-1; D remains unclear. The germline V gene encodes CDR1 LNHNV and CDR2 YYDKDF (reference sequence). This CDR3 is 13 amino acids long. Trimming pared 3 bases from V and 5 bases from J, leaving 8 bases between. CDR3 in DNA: TGTGCCACCAGCAGTATTCTAGACAATGAGCAGTTCTTC. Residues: CATSSILDNEQFF.

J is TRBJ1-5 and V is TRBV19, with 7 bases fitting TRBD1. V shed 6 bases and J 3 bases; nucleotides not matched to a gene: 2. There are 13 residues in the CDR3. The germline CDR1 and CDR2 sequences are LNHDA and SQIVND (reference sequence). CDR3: CASSGTDNQPQHF. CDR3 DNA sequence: TGTGCCAGTAGCGGGACAGACAATCAGCCCCAGCATTTT.

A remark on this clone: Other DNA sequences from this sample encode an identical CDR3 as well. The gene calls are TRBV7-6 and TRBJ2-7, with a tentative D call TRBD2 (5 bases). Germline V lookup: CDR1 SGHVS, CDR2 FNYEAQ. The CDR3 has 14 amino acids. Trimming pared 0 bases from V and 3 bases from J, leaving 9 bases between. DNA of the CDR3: TGTGCCAGCAGCTTAGCCGGGAACAGCTACGAGCAGTACTTC. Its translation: CASSLAGNSYEQYF.

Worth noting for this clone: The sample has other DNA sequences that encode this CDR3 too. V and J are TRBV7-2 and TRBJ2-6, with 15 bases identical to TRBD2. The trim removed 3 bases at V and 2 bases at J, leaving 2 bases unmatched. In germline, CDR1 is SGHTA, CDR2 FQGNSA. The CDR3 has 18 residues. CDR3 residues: CASSLGLAGGAGANVLTF. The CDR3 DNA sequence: TGTGCCAGCAGCTTGGGACTAGCGGGAGGAGCTGGGGCCAACGTCCTGACTTTC.

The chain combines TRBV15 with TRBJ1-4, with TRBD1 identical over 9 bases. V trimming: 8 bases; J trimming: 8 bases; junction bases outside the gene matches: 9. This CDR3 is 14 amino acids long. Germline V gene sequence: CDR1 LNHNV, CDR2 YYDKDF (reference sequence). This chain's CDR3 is CATEKQGAREKLFF. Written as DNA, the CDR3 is TGTGCCACCGAAAAACAGGGGGCAAGGGAAAAACTGTTTTTT.

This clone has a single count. CDR3 nucleotides: TGTGCCAGCAGCTTCGGGACAGGGAACGAGCAGTACTTC. Translated: CASSFGTGNEQYF. V usage is TRBV5-4 and J usage is TRBJ2-7; 9 nucleotides line up with TRBD1. The germline V gene encodes CDR1 SGHNT and CDR2 YYREEE (reference sequence). J gave up 5 bases and V 2 bases, and 2 bases lay outside the gene matches. The CDR3 totals 13 residues. The full variable domain, completed using reference TRBV5-4 and TRBJ2-7, is ETGVTQSPTHLIKTRGQQVTLRCSSQSGHNTVSWYQQALGQGPQFIFQYYREEENGRGNFPPRFSGLQFPNYSSELNVNALELDDSALYLCASSFGTGNEQYFGPGTRLTVT.

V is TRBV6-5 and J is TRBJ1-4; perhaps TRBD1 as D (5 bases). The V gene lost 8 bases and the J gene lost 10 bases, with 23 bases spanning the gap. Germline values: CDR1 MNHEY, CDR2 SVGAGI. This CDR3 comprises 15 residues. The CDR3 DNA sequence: TGTGCCAGCTCACCGGGACCCTCAGGAAGTGGAAAACTGTTTTTT. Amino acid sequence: CASSPGPSGSGKLFF.

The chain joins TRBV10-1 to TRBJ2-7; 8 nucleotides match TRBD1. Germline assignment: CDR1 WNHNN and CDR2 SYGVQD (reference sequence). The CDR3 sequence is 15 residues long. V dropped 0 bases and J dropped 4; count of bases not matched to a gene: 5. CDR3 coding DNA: TGCGCCAGCAGTGAGTCGTGTGACAGGGGTTACGAGCAGTACTTC. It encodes CASSESCDRGYEQYF.

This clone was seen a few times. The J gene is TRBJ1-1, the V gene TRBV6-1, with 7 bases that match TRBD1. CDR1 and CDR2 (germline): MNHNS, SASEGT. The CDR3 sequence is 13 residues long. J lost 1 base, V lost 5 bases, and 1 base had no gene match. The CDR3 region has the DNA TGTGCCAGCAGTCACAGGGGGAACACTGAAGCTTTCTTT. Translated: CASSHRGNTEAFF.

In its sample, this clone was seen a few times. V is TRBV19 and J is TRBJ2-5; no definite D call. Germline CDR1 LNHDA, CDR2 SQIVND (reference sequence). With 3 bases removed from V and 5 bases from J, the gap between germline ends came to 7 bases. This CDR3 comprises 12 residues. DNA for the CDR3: TGTGCCAGTAGTATTCCATATGAGACCCAGTACTTC. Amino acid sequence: CASSIPYETQYF.

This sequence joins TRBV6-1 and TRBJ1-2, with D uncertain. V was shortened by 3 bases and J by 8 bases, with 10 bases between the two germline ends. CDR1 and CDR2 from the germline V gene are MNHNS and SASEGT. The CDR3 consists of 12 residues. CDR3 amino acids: CASSEPLGGYTF. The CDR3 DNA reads TGTGCCAGCAGTGAGCCTTTAGGCGGCTACACCTTC.

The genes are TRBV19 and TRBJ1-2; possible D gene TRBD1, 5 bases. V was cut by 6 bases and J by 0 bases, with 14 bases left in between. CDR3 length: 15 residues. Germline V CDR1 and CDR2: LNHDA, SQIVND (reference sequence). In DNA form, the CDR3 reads TGTGCCAGTAGCAGGGATCGACAAGCTAACTATGGCTACACCTTC. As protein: CASSRDRQANYGYTF.

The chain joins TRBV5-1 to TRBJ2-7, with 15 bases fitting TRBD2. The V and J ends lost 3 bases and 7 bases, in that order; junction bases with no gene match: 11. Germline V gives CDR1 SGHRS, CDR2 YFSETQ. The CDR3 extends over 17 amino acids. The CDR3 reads CASSYQGLAGGPLEQYF. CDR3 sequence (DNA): TGCGCCAGCAGCTACCAAGGACTAGCGGGAGGGCCCTTAGAGCAGTACTTC.

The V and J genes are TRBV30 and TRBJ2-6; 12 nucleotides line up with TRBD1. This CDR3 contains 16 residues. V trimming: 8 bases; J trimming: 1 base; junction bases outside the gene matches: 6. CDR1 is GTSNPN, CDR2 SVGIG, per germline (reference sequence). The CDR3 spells CARRDRGLSGANVLTF. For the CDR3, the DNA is TGTGCCCGCCGGGACAGGGGGCTTTCTGGGGCCAACGTCCTGACTTTC.

CDR3: CASSLRTGNTDTQYF. CDR3 DNA sequence: TGTGCCAGCAGTCTAAGGACAGGGAACACAGATACGCAGTATTTT. The V call is TRBV5-4, the J call TRBJ2-3, with 8 bases fitting TRBD1. Germline V gene data show CDR1 as SGHNT and CDR2 as YYREEE (reference sequence). The CDR3 spans 15 residues. J gave up 2 bases and V 5 bases, and 7 bases lay outside the gene matches.

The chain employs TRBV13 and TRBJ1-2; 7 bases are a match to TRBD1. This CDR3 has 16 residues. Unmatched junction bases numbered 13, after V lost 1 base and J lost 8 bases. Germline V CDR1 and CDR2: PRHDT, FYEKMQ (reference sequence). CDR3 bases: TGTGCCAGCAGCTTAGACCCCCTTAGGGGGCGCGGAGGCTACACCTTC. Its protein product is CASSLDPLRGRGGYTF.

Here the CDR3 reads CASSSLSRTVSYEQYF. The CDR3 region has the DNA TGTGCCAGCAGCTCTCTTTCCCGGACAGTAAGCTACGAGCAGTACTTC. The chain couples TRBV5-4 to TRBJ2-7; a possible D gene is TRBD1 (6 bases). The CDR3 has 16 amino acids. Per the germline V gene, CDR1 is SGHNT and CDR2 is YYREEE (reference sequence). The V gene lost 3 bases and the J gene lost 3 bases, with 19 bases spanning the gap.

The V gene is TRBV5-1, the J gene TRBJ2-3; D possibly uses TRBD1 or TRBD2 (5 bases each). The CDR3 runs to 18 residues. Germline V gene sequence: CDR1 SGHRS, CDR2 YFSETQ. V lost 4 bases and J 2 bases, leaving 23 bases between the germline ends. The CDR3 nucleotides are TGCGCCAGCAGCGCCTCTGAACCGGGACGGAGATACACAGATACGCAGTATTTT. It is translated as CASSASEPGRRYTDTQYF.

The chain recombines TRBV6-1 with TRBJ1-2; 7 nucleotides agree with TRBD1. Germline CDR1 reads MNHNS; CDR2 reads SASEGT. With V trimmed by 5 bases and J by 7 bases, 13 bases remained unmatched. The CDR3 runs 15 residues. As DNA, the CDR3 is TGTGCCAGCAGTCCAACCCCCGACAGGGATTCTGGCTACACCTTC. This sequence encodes CASSPTPDRDSGYTF.

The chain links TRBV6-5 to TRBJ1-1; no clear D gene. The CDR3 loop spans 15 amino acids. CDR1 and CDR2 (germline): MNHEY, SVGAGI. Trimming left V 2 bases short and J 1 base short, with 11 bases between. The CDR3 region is CASSYQPWGNTEAFF. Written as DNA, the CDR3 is TGTGCCAGCAGTTACCAGCCTTGGGGGAACACTGAAGCTTTCTTT.

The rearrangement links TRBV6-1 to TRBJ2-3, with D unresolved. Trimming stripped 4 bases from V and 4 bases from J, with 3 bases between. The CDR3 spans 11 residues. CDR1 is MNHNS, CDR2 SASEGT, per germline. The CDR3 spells CASSVPDTQYF. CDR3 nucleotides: TGTGCCAGCAGTGTCCCAGATACGCAGTATTTT.

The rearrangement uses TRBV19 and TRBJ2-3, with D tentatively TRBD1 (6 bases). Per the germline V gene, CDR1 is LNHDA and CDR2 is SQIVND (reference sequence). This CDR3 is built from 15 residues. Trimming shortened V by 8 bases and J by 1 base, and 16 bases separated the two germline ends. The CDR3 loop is CASGSGETGTDTQYF. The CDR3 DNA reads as TGTGCCAGTGGTTCAGGGGAGACAGGCACAGATACGCAGTATTTT.

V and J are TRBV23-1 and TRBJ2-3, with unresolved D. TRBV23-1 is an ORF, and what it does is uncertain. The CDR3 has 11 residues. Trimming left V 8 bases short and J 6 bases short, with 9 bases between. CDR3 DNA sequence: TGCGCCAGCGGCCTAGAGGATACGCAGTATTTT. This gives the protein CASGLEDTQYF.

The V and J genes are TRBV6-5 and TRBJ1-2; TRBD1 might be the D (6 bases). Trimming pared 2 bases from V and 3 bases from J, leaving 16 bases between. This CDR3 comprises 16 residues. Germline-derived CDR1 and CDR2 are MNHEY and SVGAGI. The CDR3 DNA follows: TGTGCCAGCAGTTACATCAGGGGTCGCACCGACTATGGCTACACCTTC. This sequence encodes CASSYIRGRTDYGYTF.

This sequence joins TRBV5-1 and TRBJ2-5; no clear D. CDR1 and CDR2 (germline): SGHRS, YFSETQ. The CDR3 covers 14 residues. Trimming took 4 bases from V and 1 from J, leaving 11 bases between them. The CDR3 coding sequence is TGCGCCAGCAGCCGGAATGACCCCCAAGAGACCCAGTACTTC. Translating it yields CASSRNDPQETQYF.